This T cell receptor (beta chain) was found in a study of human T cells and chemical hapten exposure. General observations from the study: TCRs exceeding a frequency of 1 in 1000 stayed unchanged under DPC sensitization.

For this clonotype: Its antigen is still unknown.

From the RACE reads, TCRdb called clonotypes with MiXCR, one entry per CDR3 protein. The data contain roughly 200,000 distinct CDR3 sequences, under 25% of them singletons. This sample's time point: patch test 1, 2 weeks after DPC sensitization. The treatment denotes: therapeutic diphenylcyclopropenone sensitization with weekly scalp DPC. Trimming took 3 bases from V and 2 from J, leaving 10 bases between them. The CDR3 has 14 residues. Germline V gene lookup returns CDR1 LGHDT and CDR2 YNNKEL (reference sequence). The V and J genes are TRBV3-1 and TRBJ1-2; D is perhaps TRBD1 (5 bases). The material sequenced was whole blood, taken in connection with sensitization to the hapten diphenylcyclopropenone (DPC). The origin of this receptor is a woman aged 45-65 years with alopecia areata. Some clones in this sample may be carry-over from other donors' samples. The CDR3 reads CASSHNRRNYGYTF. The CDR3 bases are TGTGCCAGCAGCCATAACAGGAGGAACTATGGCTACACCTTC.